The rows below give T cell receptor beta chains drawn from one sample of a study of glioma-infiltrating T cells. Using its own MiXCR run on the multiplex PCR reads, TCRdb lists one record per CDR3 protein. The sample contains 100,000 to 150,000 distinct CDR3 sequences, about 22% of which appear only once. What was sequenced was glioma tissue, nonneoplastic brain tissue, or PBMCs (not recorded which). These receptors all stem from a human donor with low-grade glioma or glioblastoma, undergoing nonglioma brain surgery, or in good health (not recorded which). Each CDR3 is given with its conserved first and last residue. A D gene is named only where the DNA matches it firmly. The size field is filled for only some rows; it gives once, few, many or a size class.

-	TRBV19	TRBJ1-1	-	TGTGCCAGTAGTATAGGGACAATCACTGAAGCTTTCTTT	CASSIGTITEAFF
-	TRBV4-1	TRBJ1-2	-	TGCGCCAGCAGCCAAGAGGAGGGAGCCGCCCCCCCCTATGGCTACACCTTC	CASSQEEGAAPPYGYTF
TRBD1	TRBV6-1	TRBJ2-3	-	TGTGCCAGCAGACCGACAGGGGGGGATACGCAGTATTTT	CASRPTGGDTQYF
TRBD1	TRBV4-1	TRBJ2-3	many	TGCGCCAGCAGCCAGACAGGGGAAGGGGAGTATTTT	CASSQTGEGEYF
-	TRBV7-8	TRBJ1-1	few	TGTGCCAGCACTTCCGACAGGCCCTATGCTGAAGCTTTCTTT	CASTSDRPYAEAFF
TRBD1	TRBV24-1	TRBJ1-1	-	TGTGCCACCCGAGGACAGGGTCGGGCTGAAGCTTTCTTT	CATRGQGRAEAFF
-	TRBV6-5	TRBJ2-5	-	TGTGCCAGCAGCCCCACAACGCAGGGCTCCCAAGAGACCCAGTACTTC	CASSPTTQGSQETQYF
-	TRBV7-6	TRBJ1-1	few	TGTGCCAGCAGCTTAGTCTATGGTGAAGCTTTCTTT	CASSLVYGEAFF
-	TRBV2	TRBJ1-5	-	TGTGCCAGCCGGGCCCCAAATCAGCCCCAGCATTTT	CASRAPNQPQHF
-	TRBV2	TRBJ1-1	-	TGTGCCAGCAGTGAGGTTCGGGGGGACACTGAAGCTTTCTTT	CASSEVRGDTEAFF